This is a list of T cell receptor beta chains from one sample in a study of PD-1 blockade in classical Hodgkin lymphoma. Libraries were prepared by immunoSEQ multiplex PCR; TCRdb keeps only in-frame clonotypes and omits some of them. The sample has about 59,000 clones; 90% are singletons. Material: peripheral blood mononuclear cells (PBMCs), obtained at baseline. These receptors came from a human donor with classical Hodgkin lymphoma. Both conserved end residues are part of each CDR3. D genes are given only for firm matches. Clone size is shown for a subset of rows, as once, few, many or a class of expanded clone.

TRBJ2-7 TRBD1 TRBV4-1 - CASSQEDRATYEQYF TGCGCCAGCAGCCAAGAAGACAGGGCGACCTACGAGCAGTACTTC
TRBJ2-2 TRBD2 TRBV10-3 once CAITRGGPGELFF TGTGCCATCACTCGGGGGGGCCCCGGGGAGCTGTTTTTT
TRBJ2-1 TRBD2 TRBV5-1 - CASSSQGTSGGTYPFF TGCGCCAGCAGCTCGCAGGGGACTAGCGGGGGGACCTACCCGTTCTTC
TRBJ2-7 - TRBV4-1 - CASSQEERPLYEQYF TGCGCCAGCAGCCAAGAAGAAAGACCGCTCTACGAGCAGTACTTC
TRBJ2-1 - TRBV2 - CASRSRSEQFF TGTGCCAGCAGGTCTAGGAGTGAGCAGTTCTTC
TRBJ2-1 TRBD2 TRBV7-9 - CASNLAGGHEQFF TGTGCCAGCAATCTAGCGGGGGGGCATGAGCAGTTCTTC
TRBJ1-4 TRBD1 TRBV4-1 few CASSHGGGGAKGEKLFF TGCGCCAGCAGCCATGGAGGAGGGGGCGCGAAAGGTGAAAAACTGTTTTTT
TRBJ1-1 - TRBV18 - CASSPASLDRRGTEAFF TGTGCCAGCTCACCCGCCTCCTTAGACAGGAGGGGGACTGAAGCTTTCTTT
TRBJ1-1 - TRBV2 - CASRPRPGTAEAFF TGTGCCAGCCGGCCAAGACCTGGGACGGCTGAAGCTTTCTTT
TRBJ2-7 - TRBV7-8 - CASAFTRGSYEQYF TGTGCCAGCGCCTTTACCCGAGGCTCCTACGAGCAGTACTTC
TRBJ2-5 - TRBV2 once CASSGGSQETQYF TGTGCCAGCAGTGGAGGGAGTCAAGAGACCCAGTACTTC
TRBJ1-2 - TRBV27 - CASSLIGSDYGYTF TGTGCCAGCAGTTTAATAGGATCGGACTATGGCTACACCTTC
TRBJ1-1 - TRBV19 - CASKWEGTEAFF TGTGCCAGTAAGTGGGAGGGTACTGAAGCTTTCTTT
TRBJ1-4 TRBD1 TRBV28 - CASSPRQGFGEKLFF TGTGCCAGCAGTCCTCGACAGGGTTTCGGCGAAAAACTGTTTTTT
TRBJ2-7 - TRBV9 - CACGPGVTYEQYF TGTGCCTGCGGGCCAGGGGTCACCTACGAGCAGTACTTC
TRBJ2-2 - TRBV6-1 - CASRLGGGELFF TGTGCCAGCAGGTTGGGGGGAGGGGAGCTGTTTTTT
TRBJ2-7 - TRBV28 - CATTGQSYEQYF TGTGCCACCACGGGGCAGTCCTACGAGCAGTACTTC
TRBJ1-1 TRBD1 TRBV10-3 - CAITPGGLNTEAFF TGTGCCATCACCCCAGGGGGCCTGAACACTGAAGCTTTCTTT
TRBJ2-3 TRBD2 TRBV28 once CASSFFRIREGKWGTDTQYF TGTGCCAGCAGTTTTTTTCGGATCAGGGAGGGAAAATGGGGCACAGATACGCAGTATTTT
TRBJ2-5 - TRBV29-1 - CSARPAETQYF TGCAGCGCCCGACCGGCAGAGACCCAGTACTTC
TRBJ1-1 - TRBV4-1 - CASSINLGATEAFF TGCGCCAGCAGCATAAACCTGGGGGCTACTGAAGCTTTCTTT
TRBJ2-2 - TRBV27 - CASSQANTGELFF TGTGCCAGCAGCCAGGCCAACACCGGGGAGCTGTTTTTT
TRBJ2-5 - TRBV4-2 - CASSQKNSGGIETQYF TGTGCCAGCAGCCAAAAGAATAGTGGAGGGATAGAGACCCAGTACTTC
TRBJ2-1 TRBD2 TRBV6-5 - CASSYEAGVKYNEQFF TGTGCCAGCAGTTACGAAGCGGGAGTAAAATACAATGAGCAGTTCTTC
TRBJ1-2 - TRBV5-1 - CASSSPGGGHHGYTF TGCGCCAGCAGCTCCCCCGGGGGAGGGCACCATGGCTACACCTTC
TRBJ2-7 - TRBV7-6 - CASSLESTRSYEQYF TGTGCCAGCAGCTTAGAGTCCACACGCTCCTACGAGCAGTACTTC
TRBJ2-3 TRBD2 TRBV13 - CASSLAPRTSGITDTQYF TGTGCCAGCAGCTTAGCTCCTAGGACTAGCGGGATCACAGATACGCAGTATTTT
TRBJ2-7 - TRBV4-2 - CASSQARSSYEQYF TGTGCCAGCAGCCAAGCTCGGAGCTCCTACGAGCAGTACTTC
TRBJ1-1 - TRBV5-6 few CASSRGPNTEAFF TGTGCCAGCAGCCGAGGACCTAACACTGAAGCTTTCTTT
TRBJ2-3 TRBD1 TRBV5-1 - CASSVGQGAGDTQYF TGCGCCAGCAGCGTGGGACAGGGGGCTGGAGATACGCAGTATTTT
TRBJ2-7 - TRBV5-4 - CASSFWDKSTYEQYF TGTGCCAGCAGCTTCTGGGACAAGAGTACCTACGAGCAGTACTTC
TRBJ1-4 - TRBV15 - CATSRERRLNEKLFF TGTGCCACCAGCAGAGAGCGGCGGCTTAATGAAAAACTGTTTTTT
TRBJ2-1 - TRBV27 - CASSLIPVADSYNEQFF TGTGCCAGCAGTTTGATTCCAGTAGCGGATTCCTACAATGAGCAGTTCTTC
TRBJ1-6 TRBD1 TRBV27 - CASSPGTGGRMNSPLHF TGTGCCAGCAGTCCCGGGACAGGGGGTAGGATGAATTCACCCCTCCACTTT
TRBJ2-2 - TRBV7-6 - CASSLDHLGNTGELFF TGTGCCAGCAGCTTAGACCACTTGGGAAACACCGGGGAGCTGTTTTTT
TRBJ2-2 - TRBV7-9 - CASYNLAGSDTGELFF TGTGCCAGCTACAATCTTGCGGGTTCGGACACCGGGGAGCTGTTTTTT
TRBJ2-3 - TRBV5-6 - CASSPDRIRRSTDTQYF TGTGCCAGCAGCCCCGACAGGATTCGACGTAGCACAGATACGCAGTATTTT
TRBJ2-1 TRBD2 TRBV5-1 - CASSLIGGASYNEQFF TGCGCCAGCAGCTTGATCGGGGGGGCCTCCTACAATGAGCAGTTCTTC
TRBJ1-5 - TRBV30 - CAWSTVSNQPQHF TGTGCCTGGTCGACAGTGTCCAATCAGCCCCAGCATTTT
TRBJ1-2 - TRBV6-5 - CASSYSGAETWYGYTF TGTGCCAGCAGTTACTCGGGGGCGGAAACCTGGTATGGCTACACCTTC
TRBJ1-4 - TRBV19 - CASRARGKNEKLFF TGTGCCAGTAGAGCTCGGGGAAAGAATGAAAAACTGTTTTTT
TRBJ2-2 TRBD1 TRBV6-5 - CASSFGQGNTGELFF TGTGCCAGCAGTTTTGGACAGGGAAACACCGGGGAGCTGTTTTTT
TRBJ1-3 TRBD1 TRBV10-3 - CAISLDREGNTIYF TGTGCCATCAGTCTGGACAGGGAGGGAAACACCATATATTTT
TRBJ2-1 TRBD2 TRBV12-5 - CASARRDYEDEQFF TGTGCTAGTGCCCGCCGGGACTATGAAGATGAGCAGTTCTTC
TRBJ2-1 TRBD2 TRBV5-1 - CASSLGLADNEQFF TGCGCCAGCAGCTTGGGACTAGCGGACAATGAGCAGTTCTTC
TRBJ1-1 - TRBV7-2 - CASSLRTLGEAFF TGTGCCAGCAGCCTTCGGACGCTTGGTGAAGCTTTCTTT
TRBJ2-5 - TRBV6-1 few CASSEGPRETQYF TGTGCCAGCAGTGAAGGACCGAGAGAGACCCAGTACTTC
TRBJ2-1 - TRBV11-3 - CASSRPSDEQFF TGTGCCAGCAGCCGCCCGAGCGATGAGCAGTTCTTC